This record concerns one T cell receptor (beta chain) sequence. Its antigen is unknown. Per the germline V gene, CDR1 is SGHTA and CDR2 is FQGTGA. Trimming took 3 bases from V and 3 from J, leaving 12 bases between them. The CDR3 consists of 14 residues. This entry is derived from a study of cytotoxic CD8 clonotypes in ibrutinib-treated CLL. Study-wide context: Averaging across samples gave around 260,000 productive templates and over 85,000 productive rearrangements.

TCRdb's table, derived via immunoSEQ multiplex PCR, lists solely in-frame clones and lacks some. The profile shows nearly 100,000 clones, approximately 82% of them singletons. Overall study results and limits: Elevated clonality accompanied ibrutinib response, with a return toward baseline values at progression. Researchers report that baseline clonality outpaced age-matched healthy donors and tracked circulating CD8+ T-cell counts.

The V call is TRBV7-3, the J call TRBJ2-7; possibly TRBD1 for D (7 bases). The clonotype was recovered from a human donor with chronic lymphocytic leukemia. The material was PBMCs, obtained after 12 months of ibrutinib treatment. The CDR3 sequence: CASSFRGVGYEQYF. In DNA, the CDR3 is TGTGCCAGCAGCTTCAGGGGGGTTGGCTACGAGCAGTACTTC. The entire variable domain, with the rest obtained from reference TRBV7-3 and TRBJ2-7, is as follows: GAGVSQTPSNKVTEKGKYVELRCDPISGHTALYWYRQSLGQGPEFLIYFQGTGAADDSGLPNDRFFAVRPEGSVSTLKIQRTERGDSAVYLCASSFRGVGYEQYFGPGTRLTVT.